The 8 T cell receptor beta chains presented below share a single source sample, sequenced in a study of T cell responses to AZD1222 COVID-19 vaccine. Repertoires were generated with immunoSEQ multiplex PCR, while TCRdb's copy carries only in-frame clones and drops some. Among around 120,000 clones, 70% to 90% were seen once, and the ten largest hold 17%. This sample comprised peripheral blood, obtained 28 days after the second AZD1222 dose. These receptors originate from an adult who received the AZD1222 COVID-19 vaccine.

The rearrangement links TRBV9 to TRBJ2-3; maybe TRBD1 (5 bases). The CDR3 contains 15 residues. CDR1 is SGDLS and CDR2 is YYNGEE in the germline V gene. Trimming stripped 2 bases from V and 1 base from J, with 11 bases between. CDR3 in amino acids: CASSVAGSRTDTQYF. The CDR3, as DNA: TGTGCCAGCAGCGTCGCAGGGTCCCGCACAGATACGCAGTATTTT.

V and J are TRBV4-2 and TRBJ2-1; D unclear. Trimming pared 0 bases from V and 6 bases from J, leaving 3 bases between. Germline V gene data show CDR1 as LGHNA and CDR2 as YNFKEQ. The CDR3 loop spans 12 amino acids. The CDR3 spells CASSQEGNEQFF. The CDR3 nucleotides read TGTGCCAGCAGCCAAGAGGGCAATGAGCAGTTCTTC.

The CDR3 nucleotides read TGTGCCAGTAGTAAGGACAGTCACGGGGCTTTCTTT. As protein: CASSKDSHGAFF. The chain has TRBV19 and TRBJ1-1; tentative D call: TRBD1 (6 bases). V was clipped by 4 bases and J by 11 bases, with 14 bases between them. Per the germline V gene, CDR1 is LNHDA and CDR2 is SQIVND (reference sequence). The CDR3 covers 12 residues.

The V call is TRBV3-1 (or the pseudogene TRBV3-2), the J call TRBJ2-2; D possibly corresponds to TRBD2 (6 bases). CDR1 and CDR2 (germline): LGHDT, YNNKEL (reference sequence). V gave up 4 bases and J gave up 0 bases, with 12 bases separating them. This CDR3 has 16 amino acids. DNA of the CDR3: TGTGCCAGCAGCCTGGGACTCGGAGCGAACACCGGGGAGCTGTTTTTT. Protein product: CASSLGLGANTGELFF.

V is TRBV5-1 and J is TRBJ1-2; weak D call: TRBD1 (5 bases). V gave up 4 bases and J gave up 8 bases, with 18 bases separating them. Germline assignment: CDR1 SGHRS and CDR2 YFSETQ. There are 14 residues in the CDR3. CDR3 loop: CASSVSGGQGGYTF. Here the CDR3 DNA reads TGCGCCAGCAGCGTTTCCGGGGGTCAGGGCGGCTACACCTTC. Together with reference TRBV5-1 and TRBJ1-2, the CDR3 gives the full variable domain: KAGVTQTPRYLIKTRGQQVTLSCSPISGHRSVSWYQQTPGQGLQFLFEYFSETQRNKGNFPGRFSGRQFSNSRSEMNVSTLELGDSALYLCASSVSGGQGGYTFGSGTRLTVV.

V is TRBV18 and J is TRBJ2-1; no clear D gene. This CDR3 region has 19 residues. V was trimmed by 6 bases and J by 0 bases, leaving 24 bases between them. The germline CDR1 and CDR2 sequences are KGHSH and LQKENI. The CDR3 DNA follows: TGTGCCAGCTCCCTCTATCCCCCCTATACTGAGAGCTCCTACAATGAGCAGTTCTTC. This translates into CASSLYPPYTESSYNEQFF.

The chain recombines TRBV6-2 or TRBV6-3 with TRBJ2-2; 9 nucleotides line up with TRBD1. CDR1 and CDR2 from the germline V gene are MNHEY and SVGEGT. This CDR3 has 16 residues. Trimming removed 4 bases from V and 5 bases from J; junction bases left unmatched: 8. The CDR3 DNA follows: TGTGCCAGCAGTTCGGAGGGACAGGGTCGGACCGGGGAGCTGTTTTTT. Translating gives CASSSEGQGRTGELFF.

The chain employs TRBV3-1 (or the pseudogene TRBV3-2) and TRBJ2-1, with TRBD2 as a possible D gene (6 bases). This CDR3 is 16 amino acids long. Deletions cut 3 bases from V and 4 bases from J, with 16 bases between. Germline CDR1 reads LGHDT; CDR2 reads YNNKEL (reference sequence). Here the CDR3 DNA reads TGTGCCAGCAGCCATAGAAGCGGGCCCCTTTACAATGAGCAGTTCTTC. Residues: CASSHRSGPLYNEQFF.